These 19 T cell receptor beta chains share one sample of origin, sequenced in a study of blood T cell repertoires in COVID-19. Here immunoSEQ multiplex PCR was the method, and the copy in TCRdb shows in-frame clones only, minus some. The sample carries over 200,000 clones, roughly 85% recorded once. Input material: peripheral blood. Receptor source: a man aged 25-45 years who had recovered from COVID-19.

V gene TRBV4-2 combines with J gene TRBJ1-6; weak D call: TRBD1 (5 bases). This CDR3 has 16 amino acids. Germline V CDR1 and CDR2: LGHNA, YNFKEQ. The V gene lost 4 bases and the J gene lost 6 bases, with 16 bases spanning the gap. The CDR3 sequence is CASSRPLQGSNSPLHF. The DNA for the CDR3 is TGTGCCAGCAGCCGGCCCCTCCAGGGAAGTAATTCACCCCTCCACTTT.

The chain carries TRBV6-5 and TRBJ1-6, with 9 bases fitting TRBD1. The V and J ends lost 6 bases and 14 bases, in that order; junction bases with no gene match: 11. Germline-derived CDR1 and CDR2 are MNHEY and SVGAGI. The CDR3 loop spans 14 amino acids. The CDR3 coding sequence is TGTGCCAGCAGGGGTCCGGGACAGGGCGTTTCCCTCCACTTT. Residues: CASRGPGQGVSLHF.

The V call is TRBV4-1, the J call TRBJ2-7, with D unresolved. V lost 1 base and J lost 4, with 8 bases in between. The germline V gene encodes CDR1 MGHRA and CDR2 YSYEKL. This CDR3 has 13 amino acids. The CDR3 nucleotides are TGCGCCAGCAGCCAAGTTGCCGAGTACGAGCAGTACTTC. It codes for CASSQVAEYEQYF.

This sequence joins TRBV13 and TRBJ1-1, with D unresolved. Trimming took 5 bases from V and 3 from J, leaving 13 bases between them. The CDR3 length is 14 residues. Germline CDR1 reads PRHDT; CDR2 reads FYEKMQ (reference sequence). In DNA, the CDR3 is TGTGCCAGCAGCCCCTTAGGAGGGTACACTGAAGCTTTCTTT. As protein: CASSPLGGYTEAFF.

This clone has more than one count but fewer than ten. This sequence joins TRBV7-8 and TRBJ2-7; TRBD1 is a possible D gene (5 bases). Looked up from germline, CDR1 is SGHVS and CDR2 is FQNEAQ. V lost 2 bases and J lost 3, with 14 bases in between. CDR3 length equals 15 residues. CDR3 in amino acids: CASSLPGAGRYEQYF. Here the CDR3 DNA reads TGTGCCAGCAGCTTACCCGGAGCAGGGCGCTACGAGCAGTACTTC.

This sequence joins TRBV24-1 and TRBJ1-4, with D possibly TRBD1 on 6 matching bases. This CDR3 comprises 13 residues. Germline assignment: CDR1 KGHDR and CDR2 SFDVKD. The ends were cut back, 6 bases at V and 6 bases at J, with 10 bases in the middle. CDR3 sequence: CATSSGTHEKLFF. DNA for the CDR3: TGTGCCACCAGTTCCGGGACACATGAAAAACTGTTTTTT.

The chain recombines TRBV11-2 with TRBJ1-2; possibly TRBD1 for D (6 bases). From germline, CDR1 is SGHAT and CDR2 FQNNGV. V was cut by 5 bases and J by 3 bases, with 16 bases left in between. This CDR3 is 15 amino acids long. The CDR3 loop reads CASSPTPQGDYGYTF. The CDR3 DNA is TGTGCCAGCAGCCCCACTCCACAGGGTGACTATGGCTACACCTTC.

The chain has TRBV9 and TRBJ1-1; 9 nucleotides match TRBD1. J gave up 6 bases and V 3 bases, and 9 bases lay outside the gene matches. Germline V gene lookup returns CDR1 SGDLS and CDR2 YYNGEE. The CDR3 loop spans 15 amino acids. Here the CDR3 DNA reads TGTGCCAGCAGCGCCACAGGGGGCGCTTCTGCTGAAGCTTTCTTT. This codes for CASSATGGASAEAFF.

The chain's CDR3 is CASSSLDTPEETQYF. Written as DNA, the CDR3 is TGTGCCAGCAGTTCCCTGGACACCCCAGAAGAGACCCAGTACTTC. V and J are TRBV6-5 and TRBJ2-5; the D gene is possibly TRBD1 (5 bases). V was trimmed by 4 bases and J by 3 bases, leaving 15 bases between them. The CDR3 has 15 amino acids. Germline assignment: CDR1 MNHEY and CDR2 SVGAGI.

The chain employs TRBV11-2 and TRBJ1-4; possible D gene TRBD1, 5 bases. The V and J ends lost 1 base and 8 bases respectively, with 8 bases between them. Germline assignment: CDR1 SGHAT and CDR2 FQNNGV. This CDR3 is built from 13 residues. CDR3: CASSLAGGEKLFF. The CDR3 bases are TGTGCCAGCAGCTTAGCCGGGGGGGAAAAACTGTTTTTT.

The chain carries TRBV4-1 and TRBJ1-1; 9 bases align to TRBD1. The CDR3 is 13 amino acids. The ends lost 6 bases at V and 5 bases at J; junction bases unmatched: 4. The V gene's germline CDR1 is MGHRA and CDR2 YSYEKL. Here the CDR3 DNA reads TGCGCCAGCAGTCAACAGGGGGCAACTGAAGCTTTCTTT. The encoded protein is CASSQQGATEAFF.

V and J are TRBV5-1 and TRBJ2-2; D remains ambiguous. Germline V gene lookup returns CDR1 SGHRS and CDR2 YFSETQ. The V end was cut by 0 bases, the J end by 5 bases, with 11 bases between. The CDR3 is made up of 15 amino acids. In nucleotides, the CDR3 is TGCGCCAGCAGCTTGGTCGGGTTTTCTACCGGGGAGCTGTTTTTT. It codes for CASSLVGFSTGELFF.

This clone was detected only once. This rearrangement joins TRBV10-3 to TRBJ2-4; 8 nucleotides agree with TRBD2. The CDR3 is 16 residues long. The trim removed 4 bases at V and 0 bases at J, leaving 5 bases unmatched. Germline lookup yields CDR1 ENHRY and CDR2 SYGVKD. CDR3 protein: CAISATGGRAKNIQYF. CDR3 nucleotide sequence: TGTGCCATCAGTGCCACGGGGGGGCGAGCCAAAAACATTCAGTACTTC.

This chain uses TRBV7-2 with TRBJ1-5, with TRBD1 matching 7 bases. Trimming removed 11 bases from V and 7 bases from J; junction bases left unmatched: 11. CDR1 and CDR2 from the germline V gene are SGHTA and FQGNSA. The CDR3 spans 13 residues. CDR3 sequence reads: CAAARQGGQPQHF. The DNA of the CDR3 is TGTGCCGCTGCCCGACAGGGAGGACAGCCCCAGCATTTT.

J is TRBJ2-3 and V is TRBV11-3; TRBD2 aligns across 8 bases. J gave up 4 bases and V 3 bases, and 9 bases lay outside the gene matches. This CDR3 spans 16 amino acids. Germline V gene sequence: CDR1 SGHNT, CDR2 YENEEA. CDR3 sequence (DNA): TGTGCCAGCAGCTTCGGCGGGGGGCGAACCGCAGATACGCAGTATTTT. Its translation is CASSFGGGRTADTQYF.

The CDR3 protein is CASSQVLGLAGGLQYF. CDR3 nucleotide sequence: TGTGCCAGCAGCCAAGTATTAGGCCTAGCGGGGGGACTTCAGTACTTC. The chain carries TRBV3-1 (or the pseudogene TRBV3-2) and TRBJ2-4; 11 positions agree with TRBD2. This CDR3 is 16 amino acids long. Germline CDR1 reads LGHDT; CDR2 reads YNNKEL (reference sequence). With V trimmed by 1 base and J by 11 bases, 10 bases remained unmatched.

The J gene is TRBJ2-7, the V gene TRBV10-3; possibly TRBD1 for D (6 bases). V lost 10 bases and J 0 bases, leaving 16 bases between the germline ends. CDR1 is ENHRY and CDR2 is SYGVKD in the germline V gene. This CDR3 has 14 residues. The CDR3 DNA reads TGTGCCACCGTGGGTACAGGGAACTCCTACGAGCAGTACTTC. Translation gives CATVGTGNSYEQYF.

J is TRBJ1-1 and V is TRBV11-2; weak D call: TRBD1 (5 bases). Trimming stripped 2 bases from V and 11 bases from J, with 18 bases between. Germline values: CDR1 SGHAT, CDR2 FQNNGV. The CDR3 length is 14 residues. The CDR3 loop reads CASSLSNGGVLAFF. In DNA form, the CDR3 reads TGTGCCAGCAGCTTATCCAATGGGGGGGTATTGGCTTTCTTT.

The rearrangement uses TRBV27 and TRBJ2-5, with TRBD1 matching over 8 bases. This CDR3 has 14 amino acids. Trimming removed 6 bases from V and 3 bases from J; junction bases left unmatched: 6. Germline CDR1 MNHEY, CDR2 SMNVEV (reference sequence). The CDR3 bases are TGTGCCAGCAGATCTGGGACAGGTAAAGAGACCCAGTACTTC. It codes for CASRSGTGKETQYF.